The present TCR beta chain was sequenced within a study of T cell responses to AZD1222 COVID-19 vaccine. Generated by immunoSEQ multiplex PCR, the TCRdb table keeps only in-frame clones and is missing some. This table has 95,000 to 110,000 clones, about 85% appearing once. Germline V gene sequence: CDR1 SGHRS, CDR2 YFSETQ. V was cut by 2 bases and J by 6 bases, with 18 bases left in between. This CDR3 comprises 15 residues. Sequenced material: peripheral blood, taken 28 days after the second AZD1222 dose. This clonotype originated in an adult who received the AZD1222 COVID-19 vaccine. V gene TRBV5-1 combines with J gene TRBJ2-7, with TRBD2 as a possible D gene (5 bases). The CDR3, as DNA: TGCGCCAGCAGCTTCCAGGTGAATAGGGAGAGCGAGCAGTACTTC. As protein: CASSFQVNRESEQYF.